Shown below are 25 T cell receptor beta chains from a single sample sequenced in a study of blood T cell repertoires in COVID-19. Sequenced by immunoSEQ multiplex PCR; TCRdb stores in-frame clones only, minus some. The sample consists of about 160,000 clones, less than 85% of them appearing once. The sequencing sample was made of PBMCs or T cells enriched from blood (not recorded which). The receptors come from a woman aged 45-65 years who had recovered from COVID-19.

There are a few counts of this clone. The genes are TRBV6-2 or TRBV6-3 and TRBJ2-1; D uncertain. The CDR3 runs to 14 residues. Trimming removed 5 bases from V and 7 bases from J, with 15 bases in between. Germline CDR1 is MNHEY and CDR2 is SVGEGT. This CDR3 reads CASSPRSLRNEQFF. The CDR3 DNA is TGTGCCAGCAGTCCCCGATCATTACGGAATGAGCAGTTCTTC.

This chain joins TRBV5-3 and TRBJ2-1; D may be TRBD2 (7 bases). TRBV5-3 is noted as an ORF with a role that remains uncertain. This CDR3 is built from 18 residues. V gave up 3 bases and J gave up 4 bases, with 23 bases separating them. The CDR3 bases are TGTGCCAGAAGCTGGGGGCCCTCGGCTAGCGGTTGGTACAATGAGCAGTTCTTC. Translating it yields CARSWGPSASGWYNEQFF.

The chain employs TRBV27 and TRBJ2-2; D gene unclear. The CDR3 length is 16 residues. V was cut by 2 bases and J by 1 base, with 11 bases left in between. In germline, CDR1 is MNHEY, CDR2 SMNVEV (reference sequence). The CDR3 region has the DNA TGTGCCAGCAGTTTAGGCCCGACACAGAACACCGGGGAGCTGTTTTTT. Translation gives CASSLGPTQNTGELFF.

This clone was observed a single time. CDR3 coding DNA: TGCGCCAGCAGCTTGGCTCAGGGGGCTGGCGGGGAGCTGTTTTTT. It is translated as CASSLAQGAGGELFF. V gene TRBV5-1 combines with J gene TRBJ2-2; TRBD1 aligns across 8 bases. Germline CDR1 and CDR2: SGHRS and YFSETQ. The junction had 5 bases not matched to a gene; V was cut back by 0 bases and J by 7 bases. The length of the CDR3 is 15 residues.

This clone was picked up a small number of times. This rearrangement joins TRBV3-1 (or the pseudogene TRBV3-2) to TRBJ1-2; D is uncertain. Between the trimmed V and J ends, which lost 5 bases and 0 bases, there was a span of 13 bases. Germline CDR1 reads LGHDT; CDR2 reads YNNKEL (reference sequence). This CDR3 region has 15 residues. Written as DNA, the CDR3 is TGTGCCAGCAGCGTCGAGGGAGCAGCTAACTATGGCTACACCTTC. It is translated as CASSVEGAANYGYTF.

The chain combines TRBV5-1 with TRBJ1-1, with D maybe TRBD1 (6 bases). CDR3 length equals 17 residues. Germline lookup yields CDR1 SGHRS and CDR2 YFSETQ. The V gene lost 2 bases and the J gene lost 5 bases, with 22 bases spanning the gap. In DNA form, the CDR3 reads TGCGCCAGCAGCTTTGAGGGGGTCTGGTCTCAAGGGACTGAAGCTTTCTTT. Amino acid sequence: CASSFEGVWSQGTEAFF.

The gene calls are TRBV6-5 and TRBJ2-1; TRBD2 matches at 8 bases. Per the germline V gene, CDR1 is MNHEY and CDR2 is SVGAGI. V trimming: 7 bases; J trimming: 6 bases; junction bases outside the gene matches: 11. CDR3 length: 15 residues. The CDR3 DNA sequence: TGTGCCAGCACCGATCCCGGACTAGCACGCAATGAGCAGTTCTTC. Encoded protein: CASTDPGLARNEQFF.

This chain uses TRBV28 with TRBJ2-1, with a weak D call TRBD2 (6 bases). Germline CDR1 reads MDHEN; CDR2 reads SYDVKM. The CDR3 extends over 12 amino acids. Trimming removed 6 bases at V and 9 bases at J, with 12 bases between. The CDR3 loop is CASSLAYGEQFF. The CDR3 DNA sequence: TGTGCCAGCAGCCTAGCGTACGGTGAGCAGTTCTTC. Full variable domain (missing parts from reference TRBV28 and TRBJ2-1): DVKVTQSSRYLVKRTGEKVFLECVQDMDHENMFWYRQDPGLGLRLIYFSYDVKMKEKGDIPEGYSVSREKKERFSLILESASTNQTSMYLCASSLAYGEQFFGPGTRLTVL.

The genes are TRBV5-8 and TRBJ1-2; 8 bases agree with TRBD1. Germline assignment: CDR1 SGHTS and CDR2 YDEGEE. The length of the CDR3 is 14 residues. Losses at the gene ends were 2 bases for V and 8 bases for J; bases not matched to a gene: 8. CDR3 sequence (DNA): TGTGCCAGCAGCTTTCGGACAGGGTTTTACGGCTACACCTTC. It yields the protein CASSFRTGFYGYTF.

This rearrangement joins TRBV9 to TRBJ2-3, with a possible D match to TRBD1 (6 bases). V lost 4 bases and J 3 bases, leaving 15 bases between the germline ends. The germline CDR1 and CDR2 sequences are SGDLS and YYNGEE. The CDR3 sequence is 15 residues long. Here the CDR3 DNA reads TGTGCCAGCAGCCTATCTAATGGACAGACAGATACGCAGTATTTT. This encodes CASSLSNGQTDTQYF.

There are a few counts of this clone. The rearrangement uses TRBV18 and TRBJ1-1; TRBD1 agrees at 8 bases. After removal of 4 bases from V and 4 bases from J, the junction contained 2 bases not matched to a gene. CDR1 is KGHSH, CDR2 LQKENI, per germline. CDR3 length: 13 residues. The CDR3 nucleotides read TGTGCCAGCTCACGAGACAGGGGCACTGAAGCTTTCTTT. Protein product: CASSRDRGTEAFF.

V gene TRBV9 combines with J gene TRBJ2-2; D is uncertain. This CDR3 comprises 13 residues. Germline V gives CDR1 SGDLS, CDR2 YYNGEE. Deletions cut 5 bases from V and 8 bases from J, with 13 bases between. CDR3 sequence: CASSAPEPGELFF. The CDR3 DNA is TGTGCCAGCAGTGCGCCCGAACCGGGGGAGCTGTTTTTT.

This chain links TRBV6-6 with TRBJ2-7, with TRBD2 as a possible D gene (6 bases). The length of the CDR3 is 13 residues. Trimming took 4 bases from V and 7 from J, leaving 14 bases between them. Looked up from germline, CDR1 is MNHNY and CDR2 is SVGAGI (reference sequence). Written as DNA, the CDR3 is TGTGCCAGCAGTTCCGGCCCCCGGGGGGAGCAGTACGTC. This encodes CASSSGPRGEQYV.

The CDR3 region is CASSLLRKTQPQHF. DNA for the CDR3: TGTGCCAGCAGTTTATTGCGGAAAACACAGCCCCAGCATTTT. V gene TRBV28 combines with J gene TRBJ1-5; no clear D. The CDR3 sequence is 14 residues long. The ends were cut back, 1 base at V and 7 bases at J, with 11 bases in the middle. CDR1 and CDR2 from the germline V gene are MDHEN and SYDVKM. The full variable domain, in which reference TRBV28 and TRBJ1-5 provide the parts outside the CDR3, is DVKVTQSSRYLVKRTGEKVFLECVQDMDHENMFWYRQDPGLGLRLIYFSYDVKMKEKGDIPEGYSVSREKKERFSLILESASTNQTSMYLCASSLLRKTQPQHFGDGTRLSIL.

The chain joins TRBV28 to TRBJ2-5; D may be TRBD2 (5 bases). CDR1 and CDR2 from the germline V gene are MDHEN and SYDVKM. The CDR3 contains 18 residues. V was clipped by 2 bases and J by 1 base, with 20 bases between them. The CDR3 DNA sequence: TGTGCCAGCAGTTTACCCCAGGAGGCCCTCCGTTTCCAAGAGACCCAGTACTTC. The encoded protein is CASSLPQEALRFQETQYF.

The V gene is TRBV11-3, the J gene TRBJ2-1; 11 bases fit TRBD2. After removal of 1 base from V and 8 bases from J, the junction contained 10 bases not matched to a gene. CDR1 and CDR2 (germline): SGHNT, YENEEA. CDR3 length: 17 residues. The CDR3: CASSLGLSGGVDHEQFF. The CDR3, as DNA: TGTGCCAGCAGCTTAGGACTTAGCGGGGGGGTTGACCATGAGCAGTTCTTC.

The genes are TRBV6-5 and TRBJ2-5; 7 bases align to TRBD2. CDR1 MNHEY and CDR2 SVGAGI come from the germline V gene. Germline trimming cut 6 bases from V and 3 bases from J; bases unmatched to any gene: 7. This CDR3 region has 14 residues. The CDR3 is CASSWGGLEETQYF. CDR3 nucleotide sequence: TGTGCCAGCAGCTGGGGAGGGCTGGAAGAGACCCAGTACTTC.

CDR3 in amino acids: CASSLQGTSEQFF. Here the CDR3 DNA reads TGTGCCAGCAGTTTGCAGGGGACTAGCGAGCAGTTCTTC. This chain joins TRBV12-3 or TRBV12-4 and TRBJ2-1; 9 bases align to TRBD2. After removal of 3 bases from V and 10 bases from J, the junction contained 4 bases not matched to a gene. The CDR3 contains 13 residues.

CDR3 amino acids: CASSLKGAGANVLTF. The CDR3 DNA reads TGTGCCAGCAGCTTAAAAGGGGCTGGGGCCAACGTCCTGACTTTC. The chain has TRBV7-9 and TRBJ2-6, with a possible D match to TRBD1 (5 bases). Trimming shortened V by 2 bases and J by 2 bases, and 7 bases separated the two germline ends. This CDR3 has 15 residues. Germline-derived CDR1 and CDR2 are SEHNR and FQNEAQ (reference sequence).

The V call is TRBV6-2 or TRBV6-3, the J call TRBJ1-1; TRBD1 matches at 7 bases. V trimming: 6 bases; J trimming: 6 bases; junction bases outside the gene matches: 1. The length of the CDR3 is 11 residues. Germline V gene lookup returns CDR1 MNHEY and CDR2 SVGEGT. DNA for the CDR3: TGTGCCAGCAGCCAGGGGGCTGAAGCTTTCTTT. This sequence encodes CASSQGAEAFF.

The V gene is TRBV5-1, the J gene TRBJ2-1, with 8 bases fitting TRBD2. J gave up 0 bases and V 3 bases, and 2 bases lay outside the gene matches. The germline gives CDR1 SGHRS, CDR2 YFSETQ. The length of the CDR3 is 15 residues. This CDR3 is CASSSSGLSYNEQFF. The CDR3 region has the DNA TGCGCCAGCAGCTCTAGCGGGCTCTCCTACAATGAGCAGTTCTTC.

The chain combines TRBV25-1 with TRBJ1-2, with D unclear. The V end was cut by 4 bases, the J end by 3 bases, with 9 bases between. Germline-derived CDR1 and CDR2 are MGHDK and SYGVNS. The CDR3 runs to 13 residues. The chain's CDR3 is CASSAPEDYGYTF. CDR3 in DNA: TGTGCCAGCAGTGCCCCGGAGGACTATGGCTACACCTTC.

The chain links TRBV5-6 to TRBJ2-7; 7 bases line up with TRBD2. Germline lookup yields CDR1 SGHDT and CDR2 YYEEEE. The CDR3 spans 14 residues. V shed 3 bases, J shed 0 bases, and the junction held 3 bases outside the gene matches. The CDR3 coding sequence is TGTGCCAGCAGCTGGGGACTATTCTCCTACGAGCAGTACGTC. Encoded protein: CASSWGLFSYEQYV.

The CDR3 is CTSSQVHTRRTGDEQYV. DNA for the CDR3: TGCACCAGCAGCCAAGTACACACAAGAAGGACAGGGGACGAGCAGTACGTC. The chain combines TRBV1 with TRBJ2-7; the D segment call TRBD1 is taken from the table without a DNA check. TRBV1 is assigned pseudogene status. The CDR3 totals 17 residues.

The chain links TRBV13 to TRBJ1-3; D is uncertain. V was clipped by 3 bases and J by 0 bases, with 9 bases between them. Germline-derived CDR1 and CDR2 are PRHDT and FYEKMQ (reference sequence). This CDR3 region has 15 residues. In nucleotides, the CDR3 is TGTGCCAGCAGCTTTGGGCTGCGCTCTGGAAACACCATATATTTT. As protein: CASSFGLRSGNTIYF.